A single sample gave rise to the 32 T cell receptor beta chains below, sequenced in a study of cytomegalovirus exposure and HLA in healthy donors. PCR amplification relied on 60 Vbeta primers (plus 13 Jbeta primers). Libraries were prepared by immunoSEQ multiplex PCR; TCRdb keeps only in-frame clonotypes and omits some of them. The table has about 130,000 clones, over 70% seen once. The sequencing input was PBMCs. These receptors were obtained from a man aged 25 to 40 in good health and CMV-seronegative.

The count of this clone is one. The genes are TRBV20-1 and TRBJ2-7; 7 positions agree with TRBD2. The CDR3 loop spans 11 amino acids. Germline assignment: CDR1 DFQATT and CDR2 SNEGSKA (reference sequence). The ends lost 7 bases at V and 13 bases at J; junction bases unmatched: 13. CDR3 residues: CSVQGGSGEYF. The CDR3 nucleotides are TGCAGTGTTCAGGGCGGGAGCGGGGAATACTTC.

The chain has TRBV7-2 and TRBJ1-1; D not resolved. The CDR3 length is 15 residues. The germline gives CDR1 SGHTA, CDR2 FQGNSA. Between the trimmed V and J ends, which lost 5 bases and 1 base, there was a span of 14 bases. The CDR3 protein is CASSPEFRENTEAFF. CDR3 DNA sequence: TGTGCCAGCAGCCCCGAGTTTCGGGAGAACACTGAAGCTTTCTTT.

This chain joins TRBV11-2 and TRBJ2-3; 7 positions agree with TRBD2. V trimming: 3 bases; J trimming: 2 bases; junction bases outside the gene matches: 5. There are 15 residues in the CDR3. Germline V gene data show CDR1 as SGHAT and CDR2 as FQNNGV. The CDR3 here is CASSFLAGATDTQYF. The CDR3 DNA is TGTGCCAGCAGCTTCTTAGCGGGCGCCACAGATACGCAGTATTTT. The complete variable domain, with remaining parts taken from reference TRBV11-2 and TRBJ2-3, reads EAGVAQSPRYKIIEKRQSVAFWCNPISGHATLYWYQQILGQGPKLLIQFQNNGVVDDSQLPKDRFSAERLKGVDSTLKIQPAKLEDSAVYLCASSFLAGATDTQYFGPGTRLTVL.

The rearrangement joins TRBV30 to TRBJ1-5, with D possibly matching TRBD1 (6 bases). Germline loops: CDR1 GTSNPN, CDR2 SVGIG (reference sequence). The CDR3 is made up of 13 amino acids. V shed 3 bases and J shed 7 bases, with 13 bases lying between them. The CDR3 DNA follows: TGTGCCTGGAGCGAGACAGGTATCCAGCCCCAGCATTTT. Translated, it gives CAWSETGIQPQHF.

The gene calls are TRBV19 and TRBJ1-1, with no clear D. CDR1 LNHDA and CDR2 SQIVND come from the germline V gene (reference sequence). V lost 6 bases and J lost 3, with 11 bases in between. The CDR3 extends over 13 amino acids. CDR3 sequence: CASRDTADTEAFF. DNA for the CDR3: TGTGCCAGTAGAGACACAGCGGACACTGAAGCTTTCTTT. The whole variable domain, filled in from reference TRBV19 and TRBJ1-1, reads DGGITQSPKYLFRKEGQNVTLSCEQNLNHDAMYWYRQDPGQGLRLIYYSQIVNDFQKGDIAEGYSVSREKKESFPLTVTSAQKNPTAFYLCASRDTADTEAFFGQGTRLTVV.

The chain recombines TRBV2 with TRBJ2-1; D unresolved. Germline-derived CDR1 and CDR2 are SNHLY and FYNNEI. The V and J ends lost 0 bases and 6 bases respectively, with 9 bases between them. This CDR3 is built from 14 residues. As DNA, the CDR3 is TGTGCCAGCAGTGAAGCTCCCCTCCCCAATGAGCAGTTCTTC. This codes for CASSEAPLPNEQFF. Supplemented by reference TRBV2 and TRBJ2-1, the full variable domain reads EPEVTQTPSHQVTQMGQEVILRCVPISNHLYFYWYRQILGQKVEFLVSFYNNEISEKSEIFDDQFSVERPDGSNFTLKIRSTKLEDSAMYFCASSEAPLPNEQFFGPGTRLTVL.

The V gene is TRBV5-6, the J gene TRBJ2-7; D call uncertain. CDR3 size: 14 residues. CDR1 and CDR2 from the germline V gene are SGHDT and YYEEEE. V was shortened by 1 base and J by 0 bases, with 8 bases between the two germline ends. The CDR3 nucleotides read TGTGCCAGCAGCTTGTACGGTAGCTCCTACGAGCAGTACTTC. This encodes CASSLYGSSYEQYF.

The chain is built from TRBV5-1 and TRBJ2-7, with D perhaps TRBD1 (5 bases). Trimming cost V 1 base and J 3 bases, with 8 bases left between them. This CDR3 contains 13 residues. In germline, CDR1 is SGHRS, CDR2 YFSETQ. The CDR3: CASSLLGVYEQYF. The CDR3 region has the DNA TGCGCCAGCAGCTTGCTAGGGGTCTACGAGCAGTACTTC.

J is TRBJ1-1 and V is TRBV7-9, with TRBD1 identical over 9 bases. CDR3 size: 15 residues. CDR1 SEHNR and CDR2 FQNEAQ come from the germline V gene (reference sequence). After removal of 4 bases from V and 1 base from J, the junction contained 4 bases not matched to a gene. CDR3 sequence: CASSSSGQGNTEAFF. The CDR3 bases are TGTGCCAGCAGCTCATCGGGACAGGGGAACACTGAAGCTTTCTTT.

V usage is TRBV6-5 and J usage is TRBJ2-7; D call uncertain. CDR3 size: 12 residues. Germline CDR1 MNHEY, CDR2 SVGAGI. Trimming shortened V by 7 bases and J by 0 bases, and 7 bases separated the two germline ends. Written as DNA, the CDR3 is TGTGCCAGCATAGACAACTCCTACGAGCAGTACTTC. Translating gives CASIDNSYEQYF.

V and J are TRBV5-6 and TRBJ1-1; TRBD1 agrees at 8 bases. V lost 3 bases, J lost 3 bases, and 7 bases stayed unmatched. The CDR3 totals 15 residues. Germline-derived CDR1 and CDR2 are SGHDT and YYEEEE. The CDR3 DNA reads TGTGCCAGCAGCTCGATACAGGGGGTATACACTGAAGCTTTCTTT. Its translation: CASSSIQGVYTEAFF.

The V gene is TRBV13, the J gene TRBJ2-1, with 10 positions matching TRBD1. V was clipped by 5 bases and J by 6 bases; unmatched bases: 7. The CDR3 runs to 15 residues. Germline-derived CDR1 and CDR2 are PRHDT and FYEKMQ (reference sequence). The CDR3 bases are TGTGCCAGCAGCCTCGACAGGGGGCATTTCAATGAGCAGTTCTTC. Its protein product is CASSLDRGHFNEQFF.

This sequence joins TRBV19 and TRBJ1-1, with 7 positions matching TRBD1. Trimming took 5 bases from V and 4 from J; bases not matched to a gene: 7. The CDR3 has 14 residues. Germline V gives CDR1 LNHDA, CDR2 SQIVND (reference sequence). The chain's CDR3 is CASSVDRAGTEAFF. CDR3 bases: TGTGCCAGTAGTGTTGACAGGGCAGGCACTGAAGCTTTCTTT.

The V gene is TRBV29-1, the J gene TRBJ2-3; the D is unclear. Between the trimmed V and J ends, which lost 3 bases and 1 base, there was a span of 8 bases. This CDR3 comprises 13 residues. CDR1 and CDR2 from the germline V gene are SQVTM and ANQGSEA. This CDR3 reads CSVDFRGTDTQYF. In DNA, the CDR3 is TGCAGCGTTGATTTCCGTGGCACAGATACGCAGTATTTT.

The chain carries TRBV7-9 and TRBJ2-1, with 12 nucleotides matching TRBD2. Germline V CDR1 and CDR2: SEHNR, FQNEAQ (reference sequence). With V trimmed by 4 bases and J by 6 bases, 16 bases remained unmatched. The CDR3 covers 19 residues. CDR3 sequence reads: CASSSITPSSGRALNEQFF. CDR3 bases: TGTGCCAGCAGCTCCATTACGCCGTCTAGCGGGAGGGCCCTCAATGAGCAGTTCTTC.

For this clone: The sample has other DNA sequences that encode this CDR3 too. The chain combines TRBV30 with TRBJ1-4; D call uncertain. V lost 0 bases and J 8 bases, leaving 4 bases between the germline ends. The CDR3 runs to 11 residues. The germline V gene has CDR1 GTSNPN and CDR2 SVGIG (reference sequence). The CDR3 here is CAWSVQEKLFF. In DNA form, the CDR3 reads TGTGCCTGGAGTGTACAAGAAAAACTGTTTTTT.

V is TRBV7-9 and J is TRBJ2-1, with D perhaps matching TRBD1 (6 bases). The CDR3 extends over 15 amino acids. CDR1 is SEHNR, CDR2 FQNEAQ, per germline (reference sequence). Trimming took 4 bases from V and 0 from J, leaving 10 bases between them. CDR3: CASSSTGGSYNEQFF. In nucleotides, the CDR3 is TGTGCCAGCAGCTCGACAGGAGGCTCCTACAATGAGCAGTTCTTC.

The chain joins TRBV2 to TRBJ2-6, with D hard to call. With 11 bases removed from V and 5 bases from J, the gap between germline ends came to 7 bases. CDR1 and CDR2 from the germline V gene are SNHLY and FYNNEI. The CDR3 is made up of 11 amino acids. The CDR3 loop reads CAVDRANVLTF. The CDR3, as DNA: TGTGCCGTAGACAGGGCCAACGTCCTGACTTTC.

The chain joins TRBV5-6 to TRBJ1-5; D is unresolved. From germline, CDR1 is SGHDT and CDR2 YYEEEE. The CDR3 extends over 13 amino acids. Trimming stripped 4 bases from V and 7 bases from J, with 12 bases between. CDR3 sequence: CASSANGRQPQHF. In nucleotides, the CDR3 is TGTGCCAGCAGCGCCAACGGTCGACAGCCCCAGCATTTT. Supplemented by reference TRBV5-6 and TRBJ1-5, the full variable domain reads DAGVTQSPTHLIKTRGQQVTLRCSPKSGHDTVSWYQQALGQGPQFIFQYYEEEERQRGNFPDRFSGHQFPNYSSELNVNALLLGDSALYLCASSANGRQPQHFGDGTRLSIL.

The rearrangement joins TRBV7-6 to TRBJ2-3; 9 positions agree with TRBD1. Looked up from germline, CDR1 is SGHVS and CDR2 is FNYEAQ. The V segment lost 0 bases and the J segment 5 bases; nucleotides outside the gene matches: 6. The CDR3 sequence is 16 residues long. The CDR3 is CASSLAGTGYEDTQYF. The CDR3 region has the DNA TGTGCCAGCAGCTTAGCCGGGACAGGGTACGAAGATACGCAGTATTTT. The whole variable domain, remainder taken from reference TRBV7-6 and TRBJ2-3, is GAGVSQSPRYKVTKRGQDVALRCDPISGHVSLYWYRQALGQGPEFLTYFNYEAQQDKSGLPNDRFSAERPEGSISTLTIQRTEQRDSAMYRCASSLAGTGYEDTQYFGPGTRLTVL.

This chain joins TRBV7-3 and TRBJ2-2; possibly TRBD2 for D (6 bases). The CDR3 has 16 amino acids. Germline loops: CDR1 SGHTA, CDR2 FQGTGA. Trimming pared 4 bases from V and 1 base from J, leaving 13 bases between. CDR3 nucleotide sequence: TGTGCCAGCAGCTCAACTAGGCGGGAGAACACCGGGGAGCTGTTTTTT. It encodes CASSSTRRENTGELFF.

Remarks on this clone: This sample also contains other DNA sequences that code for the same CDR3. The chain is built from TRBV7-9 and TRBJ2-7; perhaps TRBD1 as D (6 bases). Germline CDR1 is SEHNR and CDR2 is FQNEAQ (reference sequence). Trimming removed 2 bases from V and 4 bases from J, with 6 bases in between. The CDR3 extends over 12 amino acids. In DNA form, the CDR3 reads TGTGCCAGCAGCTTAAGGGGGTACGAGCAGTACTTC. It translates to CASSLRGYEQYF.

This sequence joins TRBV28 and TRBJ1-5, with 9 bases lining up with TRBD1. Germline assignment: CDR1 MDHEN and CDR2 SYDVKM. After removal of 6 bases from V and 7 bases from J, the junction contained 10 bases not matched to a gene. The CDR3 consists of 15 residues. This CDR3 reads CASSMGQGVLQPQHF. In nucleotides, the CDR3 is TGTGCCAGCAGCATGGGACAGGGAGTTCTCCAGCCCCAGCATTTT.

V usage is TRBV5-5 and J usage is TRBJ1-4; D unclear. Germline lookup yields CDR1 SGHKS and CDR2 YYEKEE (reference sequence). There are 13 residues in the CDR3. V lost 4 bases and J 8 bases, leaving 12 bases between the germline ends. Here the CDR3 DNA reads TGTGCCAGCAGCAATGGTGTGGAGGAAAAACTGTTTTTT. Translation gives CASSNGVEEKLFF. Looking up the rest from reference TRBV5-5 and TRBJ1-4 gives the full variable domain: DAGVTQSPTHLIKTRGQQVTLRCSPISGHKSVSWYQQVLGQGPQFIFQYYEKEERGRGNFPDRFSARQFPNYSSELNVNALLLGDSALYLCASSNGVEEKLFFGSGTQLSVL.

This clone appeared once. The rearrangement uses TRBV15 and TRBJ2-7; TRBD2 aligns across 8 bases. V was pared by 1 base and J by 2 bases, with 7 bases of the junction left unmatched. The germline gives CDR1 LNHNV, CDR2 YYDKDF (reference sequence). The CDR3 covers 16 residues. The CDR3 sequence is CATSRVGSGNPYEQYF. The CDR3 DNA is TGTGCCACCAGCAGAGTGGGTAGCGGGAATCCCTACGAGCAGTACTTC.

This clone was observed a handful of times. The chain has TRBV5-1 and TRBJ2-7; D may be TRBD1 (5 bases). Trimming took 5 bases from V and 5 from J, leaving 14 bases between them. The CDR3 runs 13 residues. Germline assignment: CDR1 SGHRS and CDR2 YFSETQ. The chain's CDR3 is CASSIAGMDEQYF. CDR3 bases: TGCGCCAGCAGTATCGCAGGGATGGACGAGCAGTACTTC.

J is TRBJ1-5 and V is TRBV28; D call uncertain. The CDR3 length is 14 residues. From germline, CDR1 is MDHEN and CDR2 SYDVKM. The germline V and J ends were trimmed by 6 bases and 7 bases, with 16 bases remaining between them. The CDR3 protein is CASREGDHGQPQHF. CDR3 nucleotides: TGTGCCAGCAGGGAGGGAGACCATGGGCAGCCCCAGCATTTT.

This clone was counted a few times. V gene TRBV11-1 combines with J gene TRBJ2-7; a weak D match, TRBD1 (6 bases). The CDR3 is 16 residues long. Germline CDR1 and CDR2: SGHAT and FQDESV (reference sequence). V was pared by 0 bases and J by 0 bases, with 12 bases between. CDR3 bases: TGTGCCAGCAGCTTAGCCCCGGGACACAGCTCCTACGAGCAGTACTTC. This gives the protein CASSLAPGHSSYEQYF.

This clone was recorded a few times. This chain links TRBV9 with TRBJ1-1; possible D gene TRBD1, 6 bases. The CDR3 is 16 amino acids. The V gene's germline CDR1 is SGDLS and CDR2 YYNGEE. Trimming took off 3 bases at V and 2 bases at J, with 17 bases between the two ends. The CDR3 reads CASSGDRLGVNTEAFF. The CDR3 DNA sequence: TGTGCCAGCAGCGGCGACAGGCTGGGAGTTAACACTGAAGCTTTCTTT.

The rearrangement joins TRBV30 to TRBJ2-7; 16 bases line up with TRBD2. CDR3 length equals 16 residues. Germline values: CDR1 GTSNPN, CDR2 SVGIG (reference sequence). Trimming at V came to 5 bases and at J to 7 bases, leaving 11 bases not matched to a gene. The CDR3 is CAWAIGTSGRAGEQYF. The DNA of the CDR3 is TGTGCCTGGGCCATCGGGACTAGCGGGAGGGCTGGAGAGCAGTACTTC.

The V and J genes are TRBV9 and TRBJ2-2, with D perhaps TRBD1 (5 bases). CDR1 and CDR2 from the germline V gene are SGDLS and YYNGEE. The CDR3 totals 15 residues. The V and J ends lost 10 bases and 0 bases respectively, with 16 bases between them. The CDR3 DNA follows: TGTGCCGCCCCAGCCAGCAGGGCGAACACCGGGGAGCTGTTTTTT. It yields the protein CAAPASRANTGELFF.

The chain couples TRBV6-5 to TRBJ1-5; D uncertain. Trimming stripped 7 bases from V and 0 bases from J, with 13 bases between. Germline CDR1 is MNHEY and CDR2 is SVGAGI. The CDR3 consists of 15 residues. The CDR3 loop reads CASKRGGHSNQPQHF. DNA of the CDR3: TGTGCCAGCAAAAGAGGAGGGCATAGCAATCAGCCCCAGCATTTT.